A selection of T cell receptor beta chains follows, all from one sample in a study of T cells in Graves' hyperthyroidism and ophthalmopathy. TCRdb reanalysed the multiplex PCR reads using MiXCR and keeps one entry per CDR3 protein. This table has more than 600,000 distinct CDR3 sequences, about a sixth appearing once. The sample consisted of blood. These receptors originate from a man aged 18 to 29 with Graves' hyperthyroidism. Both conserved end residues are part of each CDR3. The D gene is left open where the match is weak. Clone size is given for some rows only: seen once, a few or many times, or a class if the clone is expanded.

clone_size: few
d_call: -
j_call: TRBJ2-1
v_call: TRBV5-1
cdr3_aa: CASSLEGSPGDEQFF
cdr3_nt: TGCGCCAGCAGCTTGGAGGGCAGCCCAGGCGATGAGCAGTTCTTC

clone_size: -
d_call: TRBD1
j_call: TRBJ1-4
v_call: TRBV9
cdr3_aa: CASSAGDRVKEKLFF
cdr3_nt: TGTGCCAGCAGCGCCGGAGACAGGGTCAAAGAAAAACTGTTTTTT

clone_size: many
d_call: -
j_call: TRBJ2-1
v_call: TRBV2
cdr3_aa: CASRPGGTDNEQFF
cdr3_nt: TGTGCCAGCCGCCCGGGGGGGACAGACAATGAGCAGTTCTTC

clone_size: -
d_call: -
j_call: TRBJ2-3
v_call: TRBV20-1
cdr3_aa: CSVRRILWSTDTQYF
cdr3_nt: TGCAGTGTAAGGAGAATTCTCTGGAGCACAGATACGCAGTATTTT

clone_size: -
d_call: -
j_call: TRBJ2-1
v_call: TRBV28
cdr3_aa: CASTMGSHNEQFF
cdr3_nt: TGTGCCAGCACTATGGGGTCTCACAATGAGCAGTTCTTC

clone_size: -
d_call: -
j_call: TRBJ2-2
v_call: TRBV18
cdr3_aa: CASSPPWGAGELFF
cdr3_nt: TGTGCCAGCTCACCACCGTGGGGGGCCGGGGAGCTGTTTTTT

clone_size: few
d_call: TRBD1
j_call: TRBJ2-7
v_call: TRBV19
cdr3_aa: CASSIDLTGVTYEQYF
cdr3_nt: TGTGCCAGTAGTATAGACCTGACAGGGGTTACCTACGAGCAGTACTTC

clone_size: -
d_call: TRBD1
j_call: TRBJ1-1
v_call: TRBV20-1
cdr3_aa: CSARTGTGAEAFF
cdr3_nt: TGCAGTGCTAGAACCGGGACAGGGGCCGAAGCTTTCTTT

clone_size: -
d_call: TRBD1
j_call: TRBJ2-3
v_call: TRBV9
cdr3_aa: CASSPHQGQGADTQYF
cdr3_nt: TGTGCCAGCAGCCCCCACCAGGGACAGGGTGCAGATACGCAGTATTTT

clone_size: many
d_call: TRBD1
j_call: TRBJ2-5
v_call: TRBV24-1
cdr3_aa: CATSDPRQGQETQYF
cdr3_nt: TGTGCCACCAGTGATCCCCGACAGGGGCAAGAGACCCAGTACTTC

clone_size: -
d_call: -
j_call: TRBJ1-5
v_call: TRBV5-8
cdr3_aa: CASNHDGQSNQPQHF
cdr3_nt: TGTGCCAGCAACCACGACGGACAGAGCAATCAGCCCCAGCATTTT

clone_size: -
d_call: TRBD2
j_call: TRBJ2-7
v_call: TRBV28
cdr3_aa: CASSLPGTSGTWDYEQYF
cdr3_nt: TGTGCCAGCAGTTTGCCGGGGACTAGCGGGACTTGGGACTACGAGCAGTACTTC

clone_size: many
d_call: -
j_call: TRBJ1-6
v_call: TRBV2
cdr3_aa: CATIRGGGNSPLHF
cdr3_nt: TGTGCCACCATACGGGGAGGGGGTAATTCACCCCTCCACTTT

clone_size: many
d_call: -
j_call: TRBJ2-3
v_call: TRBV6-6
cdr3_aa: CASSYLQEVKAQYF
cdr3_nt: TGTGCCAGCAGTTACCTCCAGGAGGTTAAAGCGCAGTATTTT

clone_size: many
d_call: -
j_call: TRBJ1-4
v_call: TRBV28
cdr3_aa: CAIGGGATNEKLFF
cdr3_nt: TGTGCCATCGGTGGAGGAGCAACTAATGAAAAACTGTTTTTT

clone_size: -
d_call: -
j_call: TRBJ2-1
v_call: TRBV20-1
cdr3_aa: CSARKPAARRDEQFF
cdr3_nt: TGCAGTGCTAGAAAGCCGGCAGCAAGAAGGGATGAGCAGTTCTTC

clone_size: -
d_call: -
j_call: TRBJ2-7
v_call: TRBV28
cdr3_aa: CARSSFDEGYEQYF
cdr3_nt: TGTGCCCGCAGCAGTTTCGACGAGGGCTACGAGCAGTACTTC

clone_size: few
d_call: TRBD1
j_call: TRBJ1-5
v_call: TRBV6-1
cdr3_aa: CTSSVDRGNQPQHF
cdr3_nt: TGTACCAGCAGTGTCGACAGGGGAAATCAGCCCCAGCATTTT

clone_size: few
d_call: -
j_call: TRBJ1-5
v_call: TRBV12-3/TRBV12-4
cdr3_aa: CASAPGRQPQHF
cdr3_nt: TGTGCCAGCGCCCCCGGGAGGCAGCCCCAGCATTTT

clone_size: -
d_call: TRBD1
j_call: TRBJ2-2
v_call: TRBV4-3
cdr3_aa: CASSQMTGRSTGELFF
cdr3_nt: TGCGCCAGCAGCCAAATGACAGGGCGGAGCACCGGGGAGCTGTTTTTT

clone_size: many
d_call: -
j_call: TRBJ2-3
v_call: TRBV15
cdr3_aa: CATSRTRGGGTDTQYF
cdr3_nt: TGTGCCACCAGCAGAACCCGGGGCGGGGGCACAGATACGCAGTATTTT

clone_size: many
d_call: -
j_call: TRBJ2-1
v_call: TRBV18
cdr3_aa: CASSSPWPGEQFF
cdr3_nt: TGTGCCAGCTCATCCCCCTGGCCGGGTGAGCAGTTCTTC

clone_size: -
d_call: -
j_call: TRBJ1-1
v_call: TRBV30
cdr3_aa: CAWDLGWPEAFF
cdr3_nt: TGTGCCTGGGACCTAGGGTGGCCTGAAGCTTTCTTT

clone_size: few
d_call: TRBD2
j_call: TRBJ2-5
v_call: TRBV29-1
cdr3_aa: CSGGLAGSLGGTQYF
cdr3_nt: TGCAGCGGGGGACTAGCGGGGTCCCTAGGGGGGACCCAGTACTTC

clone_size: many
d_call: -
j_call: TRBJ1-1
v_call: TRBV5-1
cdr3_aa: CASSLNTANTEAFF
cdr3_nt: TGCGCCAGCAGCTTGAATACGGCGAACACTGAAGCTTTCTTT

clone_size: -
d_call: -
j_call: TRBJ2-6
v_call: TRBV18
cdr3_aa: CASSPPGDRSPGANVLTF
cdr3_nt: TGTGCCAGCTCACCTCCCGGAGACCGTTCCCCTGGGGCCAACGTCCTGACTTTC

clone_size: few
d_call: TRBD2
j_call: TRBJ2-1
v_call: TRBV12-5
cdr3_aa: CASVPFSGSNSYNEQFF
cdr3_nt: TGTGCTAGTGTCCCATTTAGCGGGAGTAACTCCTACAATGAGCAGTTCTTC

clone_size: many
d_call: -
j_call: TRBJ2-5
v_call: TRBV11-3
cdr3_aa: CASSQGNAAEETQYF
cdr3_nt: TGTGCCAGCAGCCAGGGCAACGCGGCGGAGGAGACCCAGTACTTC

clone_size: few
d_call: -
j_call: TRBJ1-4
v_call: TRBV7-9
cdr3_aa: CASSESGEKLFF
cdr3_nt: TGTGCCAGCAGCGAATCCGGTGAAAAACTGTTTTTT